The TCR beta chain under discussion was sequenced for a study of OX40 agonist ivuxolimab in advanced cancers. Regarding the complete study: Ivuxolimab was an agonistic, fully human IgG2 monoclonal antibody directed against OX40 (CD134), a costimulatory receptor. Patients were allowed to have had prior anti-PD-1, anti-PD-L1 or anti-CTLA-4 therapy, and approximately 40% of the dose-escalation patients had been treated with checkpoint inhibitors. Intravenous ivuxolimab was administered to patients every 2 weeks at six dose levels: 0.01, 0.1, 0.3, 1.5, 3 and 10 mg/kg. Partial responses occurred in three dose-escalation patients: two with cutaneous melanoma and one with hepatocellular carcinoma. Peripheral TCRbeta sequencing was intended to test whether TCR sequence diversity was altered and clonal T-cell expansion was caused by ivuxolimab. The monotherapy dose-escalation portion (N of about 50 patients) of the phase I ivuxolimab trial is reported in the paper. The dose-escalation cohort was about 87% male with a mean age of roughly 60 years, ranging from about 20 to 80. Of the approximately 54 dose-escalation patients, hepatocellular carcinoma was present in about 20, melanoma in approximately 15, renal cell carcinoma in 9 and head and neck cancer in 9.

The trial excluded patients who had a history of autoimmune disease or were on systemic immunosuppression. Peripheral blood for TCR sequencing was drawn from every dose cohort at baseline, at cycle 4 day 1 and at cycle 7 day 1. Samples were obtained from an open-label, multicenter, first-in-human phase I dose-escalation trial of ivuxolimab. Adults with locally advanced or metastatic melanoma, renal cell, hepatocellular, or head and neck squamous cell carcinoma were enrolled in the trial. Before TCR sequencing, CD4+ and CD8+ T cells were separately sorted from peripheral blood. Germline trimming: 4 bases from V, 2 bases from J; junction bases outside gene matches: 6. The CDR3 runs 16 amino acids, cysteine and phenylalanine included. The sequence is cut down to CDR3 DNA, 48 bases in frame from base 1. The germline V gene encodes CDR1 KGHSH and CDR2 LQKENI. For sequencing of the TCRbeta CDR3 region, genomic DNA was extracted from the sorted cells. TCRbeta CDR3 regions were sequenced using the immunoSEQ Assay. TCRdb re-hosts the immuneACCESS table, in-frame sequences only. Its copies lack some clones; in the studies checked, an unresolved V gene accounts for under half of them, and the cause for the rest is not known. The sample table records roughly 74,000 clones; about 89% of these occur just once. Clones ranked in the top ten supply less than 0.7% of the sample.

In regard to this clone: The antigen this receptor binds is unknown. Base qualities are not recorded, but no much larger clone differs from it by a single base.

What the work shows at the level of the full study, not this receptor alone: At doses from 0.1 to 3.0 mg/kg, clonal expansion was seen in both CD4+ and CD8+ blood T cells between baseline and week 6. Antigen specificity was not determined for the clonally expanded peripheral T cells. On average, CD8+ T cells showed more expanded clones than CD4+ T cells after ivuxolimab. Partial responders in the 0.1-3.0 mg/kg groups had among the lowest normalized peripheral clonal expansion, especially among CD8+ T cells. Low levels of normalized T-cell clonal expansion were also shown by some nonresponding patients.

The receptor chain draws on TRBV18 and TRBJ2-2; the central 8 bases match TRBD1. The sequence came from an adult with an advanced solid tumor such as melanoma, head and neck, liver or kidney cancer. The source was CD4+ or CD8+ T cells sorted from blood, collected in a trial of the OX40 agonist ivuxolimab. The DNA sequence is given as TGTGCCAGCTCACTTACAGGACAGGGAAACACCGGGGAGCTGTTTTTT. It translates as CASSLTGQGNTGELFF.